The TCR beta chain described here comes from a study of blood T cell repertoires in COVID-19. Study-wide context: Donors in the United States, Italy and Spain gave samples during acute or convalescent COVID-19. Nucleic acid was either cDNA or gDNA, and it came from T cells, B-cell-depleted T cells, or PBMCs.

V lost 5 bases and J lost 4, with 17 bases in between. Germline lookup yields CDR1 MDHEN and CDR2 SYDVKM. This CDR3 is 15 amino acids long. Under the authors' procedure: Counts of nucleated cells, estimated from reference gene primer amplification, were obtained. Measured with immunoSEQ multiplex PCR; TCRdb has only the in-frame clones, and not every one. The V and J calls and clone size were taken over from that table, and D and trimming were inferred from the DNA. Among some 150,000 clones listed, approximately 86% were seen once. The chain is built from TRBV28 and TRBJ2-5; D possibly corresponds to TRBD2 (6 bases). The TCR was taken from a woman aged 40 to 50 with active or convalescent COVID-19. The sample comprised peripheral blood. CDR3 coding DNA: TGTGCCAGCAGTCCCCCGGCGGGGCAGGGAGAGACCCAGTACTTC. Translated: CASSPPAGQGETQYF.